The 2 T cell receptor beta chains in this list originate from one sample, sequenced in a study of T cells in Graves' hyperthyroidism and ophthalmopathy. RNA transcripts served as the template for amplifying TCR beta CDR3 regions. HTBI primers were employed in a first-round RT-PCR of the TCR CDR3. TCRdb re-called the multiplex PCR reads with MiXCR, one entry per CDR3 protein. The sample lists 390,000 or so distinct CDR3 sequences, around 15% occurring once. The sequenced sample consisted of blood. All receptors come from a man aged 18 to 30 with Graves' ophthalmopathy.

The genes are TRBV6-1 and TRBJ1-5, with 8 bases identical to TRBD1. CDR3 length equals 16 residues. Germline V gives CDR1 MNHNS, CDR2 SASEGT. The V segment lost 5 bases and the J segment 3 bases; nucleotides outside the gene matches: 9. In DNA, the CDR3 is TGTGCCAGCAGTCCGGGTCAGGGGGCCTACAATCAGCCCCAGCATTTT. It specifies CASSPGQGAYNQPQHF.

This clonotype was detected only a few times. The chain couples TRBV12-3 or TRBV12-4 to TRBJ1-1; the D gene is possibly TRBD1 (6 bases). V was clipped by 6 bases and J by 4 bases, with 21 bases between them. This CDR3 is built from 16 residues. The CDR3 sequence: CASRSTIQGSGTEAFF. CDR3 bases: TGTGCCAGCAGAAGTACAATACAGGGTTCGGGCACTGAAGCTTTCTTT.